Listed here is a single T cell receptor beta chain. The method was immunoSEQ multiplex PCR; TCRdb's version includes in-frame clones alone and lacks a portion of them. The sample includes approximately 49,000 clones, roughly 70% of them seen just once. These data are taken from a study of STAT5B mutations in CD4+ large granular lymphocyte leukemia. CDR1 and CDR2 (germline): SEHNR, FQNEAQ (reference sequence). V was pared by 1 base and J by 1 base, with 4 bases between. The CDR3 runs to 13 residues. The chain uses TRBV7-9 and TRBJ1-1; D uncertain. The TCR was taken from a human donor in good health. The sequencing sample was made of CD4+ T cells from blood buffy coats. CDR3 region: CASSLVGNTEAFF. The DNA for the CDR3 is TGTGCCAGCAGCTTAGTAGGGAACACTGAAGCTTTCTTT.